This passage covers 21 T cell receptor beta chains from one sample sequenced in a study of sequential checkpoint blockade in melanoma. Treatment in this sample: randomized to nivolumab then ipilimumab (arm A) or the reverse (arm B). Assay used: immunoSEQ multiplex PCR; TCRdb lists only in-frame clones, some missing. The sample carries about 28,000 clones, roughly 89% recorded once. The specimen was CD8+ T cells sorted from blood (inferred from file names), collected from a patient given nivolumab and ipilimumab in sequence. The receptors here all came from a human donor with melanoma.

The chain uses TRBV25-1 and TRBJ2-7; TRBD1 matches at 8 bases. The germline gives CDR1 MGHDK, CDR2 SYGVNS. The CDR3 length is 11 residues. V was clipped by 8 bases and J by 5 bases; unmatched bases: 2. CDR3 protein: CASDRGDEQYF. The DNA for the CDR3 is TGTGCCAGCGACAGGGGTGACGAGCAGTACTTC.

V gene TRBV27 combines with J gene TRBJ2-7; tentatively, D is TRBD1 (5 bases). Trimming took 7 bases from V and 4 from J, leaving 17 bases between them. Germline V gene sequence: CDR1 MNHEY, CDR2 SMNVEV (reference sequence). The CDR3 loop spans 14 amino acids. CDR3 coding DNA: TGTGCCAGCAAGGCCCTGACAGACCCTTACGAGCAGTACGTC. Its translation: CASKALTDPYEQYV.

The rearrangement joins TRBV9 to TRBJ1-2; D might be TRBD1 (6 bases). Trimming cost V 0 bases and J 8 bases, with 11 bases left between them. Germline V gene data show CDR1 as SGDLS and CDR2 as YYNGEE. The CDR3 extends over 13 amino acids. The CDR3 here is CASSVVTGRGYTF. DNA for the CDR3: TGTGCCAGCAGCGTAGTTACAGGGAGAGGCTACACCTTC. The complete variable domain, with remaining parts taken from reference TRBV9 and TRBJ1-2, reads DSGVTQTPKHLITATGQRVTLRCSPRSGDLSVYWYQQSLDQGLQFLIQYYNGEERAKGNILERFSAQQFPDLHSELNLSSLELGDSALYFCASSVVTGRGYTFGSGTRLTVV.

The gene calls are TRBV28 and TRBJ2-5; D is possibly TRBD1 (5 bases). Trimming cost V 5 bases and J 3 bases, with 16 bases left between them. The CDR3 runs to 15 residues. From germline, CDR1 is MDHEN and CDR2 SYDVKM. The DNA for the CDR3 is TGTGCCAGCAGTCCCTTTTCGGTAGGGGAAGAGACCCAGTACTTC. Translating gives CASSPFSVGEETQYF.

The gene calls are TRBV29-1 and TRBJ2-5, with 9 bases aligning to TRBD1. From germline, CDR1 is SQVTM and CDR2 ANQGSEA. Trimming took 7 bases from V and 2 from J; bases not matched to a gene: 8. The CDR3 sequence is 14 residues long. The CDR3 DNA reads as TGCAGCGCGACCGGGACAGGGCCTCAAGAGACCCAGTACTTC. Translated: CSATGTGPQETQYF.

The chain has TRBV4-1 and TRBJ1-5; no firm D call. The germline V gene has CDR1 MGHRA and CDR2 YSYEKL. Trimming shortened V by 2 bases and J by 5 bases, and 10 bases separated the two germline ends. The CDR3 length is 14 residues. The CDR3 region is CASSQFTEDQPQHF. The CDR3 DNA sequence: TGCGCCAGCAGCCAATTTACGGAGGATCAGCCCCAGCATTTT.

This clone was detected only a few times. J is TRBJ1-2 and V is TRBV7-9, with a weak D call TRBD1 (6 bases). Trimming took off 5 bases at V and 2 bases at J, with 15 bases between the two ends. The germline V gene has CDR1 SEHNR and CDR2 FQNEAQ (reference sequence). There are 15 residues in the CDR3. The CDR3 sequence: CASSASRDKNYGYTF. CDR3 DNA sequence: TGTGCCAGCAGCGCGTCCCGGGACAAAAACTATGGCTACACCTTC.

The chain couples TRBV2 to TRBJ2-7, with D maybe TRBD2 (6 bases). Per the germline V gene, CDR1 is SNHLY and CDR2 is FYNNEI. This CDR3 region has 15 residues. The V end lost 1 base, the J end lost 2 bases, and 12 bases lay between the germline ends. DNA of the CDR3: TGTGCCAGCAGTGAAGGGGGACTTCACACCTACGAGCAGTACTTC. Protein: CASSEGGLHTYEQYF.

The chain has TRBV9 and TRBJ2-3, with 7 nucleotides matching TRBD2. The CDR3 spans 16 residues. Per germline, CDR1 SGDLS and CDR2 YYNGEE. Trimming removed 0 bases from V and 2 bases from J; junction bases left unmatched: 6. DNA of the CDR3: TGTGCCAGCAGCGTAGTTCAGGGAGGGGACACAGATACGCAGTATTTT. Its protein is CASSVVQGGDTDTQYF.

The V and J genes are TRBV7-9 and TRBJ1-4; 9 nucleotides align to TRBD1. After removal of 5 bases from V and 6 bases from J, the junction contained 7 bases not matched to a gene. The CDR3 spans 15 residues. Germline CDR1 SEHNR, CDR2 FQNEAQ (reference sequence). The CDR3 region is CASSHTGTGHEKLFF. DNA of the CDR3: TGTGCCAGCAGCCATACCGGGACAGGGCATGAAAAACTGTTTTTT.

The V gene is TRBV4-3, the J gene TRBJ1-4; D may be TRBD1 (6 bases). The CDR3 consists of 16 residues. V was trimmed by 2 bases and J by 5 bases, leaving 15 bases between them. Germline V gene lookup returns CDR1 LGHNA and CDR2 YSLEER. The CDR3 DNA sequence: TGCGCCAGCAGCCAATCCACGGGACATCGGAATGAAAAACTGTTTTTT. It specifies CASSQSTGHRNEKLFF.

This clone was picked up a small number of times. V usage is TRBV6-4 and J usage is TRBJ1-1; D is uncertain. Trimming removed 3 bases at V and 0 bases at J, with 5 bases between. The CDR3 is made up of 13 amino acids. Germline V gives CDR1 MRHNA, CDR2 SNTAGT. In DNA form, the CDR3 reads TGTGCCAGCAGTGAGTCCGTGAACACTGAAGCTTTCTTT. Its protein product is CASSESVNTEAFF.

This chain uses TRBV6-5 with TRBJ1-1; D remains unclear. This CDR3 has 14 amino acids. The V gene lost 0 bases and the J gene lost 4 bases, with 9 bases spanning the gap. The germline CDR1 and CDR2 sequences are MNHEY and SVGAGI. The CDR3 nucleotides are TGTGCCAGCAGTTACTCAGGAGGAGCCACTGAAGCTTTCTTT. Protein sequence: CASSYSGGATEAFF.

CDR3 residues: CASSLGWAGQETQYF. The CDR3 nucleotides are TGTGCCAGCAGCTTAGGGTGGGCAGGCCAAGAGACCCAGTACTTC. The V and J genes are TRBV11-2 and TRBJ2-5; D remains unclear. Germline loops: CDR1 SGHAT, CDR2 FQNNGV. V was pared by 1 base and J by 1 base, with 10 bases between. The CDR3 has 15 amino acids. The whole variable domain, remainder taken from reference TRBV11-2 and TRBJ2-5, is EAGVAQSPRYKIIEKRQSVAFWCNPISGHATLYWYQQILGQGPKLLIQFQNNGVVDDSQLPKDRFSAERLKGVDSTLKIQPAKLEDSAVYLCASSLGWAGQETQYFGPGTRLLVL.

This sequence joins TRBV19 and TRBJ1-1; 8 bases map to TRBD1. The CDR3 sequence is 14 residues long. Germline CDR1 reads LNHDA; CDR2 reads SQIVND (reference sequence). V dropped 7 bases and J dropped 2; count of bases not matched to a gene: 6. The CDR3 DNA is TGTGCCAGTACCCAACAGGGGGGAAACACTGAAGCTTTCTTT. This sequence encodes CASTQQGGNTEAFF.

This chain joins TRBV4-1 and TRBJ2-7; the D gene is possibly TRBD2 (6 bases). The CDR3 totals 14 residues. V was shortened by 4 bases and J by 4 bases, with 14 bases between the two germline ends. Germline lookup yields CDR1 MGHRA and CDR2 YSYEKL. CDR3 nucleotide sequence: TGCGCCAGCAGCCGAACGTCGGGAGCATACGAGCAGTACTTC. Protein sequence: CASSRTSGAYEQYF.

The chain links TRBV9 to TRBJ2-3; TRBD2 is a possible D gene (7 bases). Trimming left V 6 bases short and J 9 bases short, with 20 bases between. The V gene's germline CDR1 is SGDLS and CDR2 YYNGEE. CDR3 size: 14 residues. The CDR3 region is CASTIGGGARTQYF. Here the CDR3 DNA reads TGTGCCAGCACCATAGGCGGGGGCGCGAGGACGCAGTATTTT.

The chain carries TRBV29-1 and TRBJ2-5; the D gene is possibly TRBD2 (5 bases). Germline CDR1 is SQVTM and CDR2 is ANQGSEA. The CDR3 has 11 residues. V lost 7 bases and J lost 3, with 9 bases in between. CDR3 region: CSAQREETQYF. The CDR3 nucleotides are TGCAGCGCTCAGAGGGAAGAGACCCAGTACTTC.

This clone appeared once. The chain carries TRBV11-2 and TRBJ2-1; 7 bases are a match to TRBD2. CDR1 and CDR2 from the germline V gene are SGHAT and FQNNGV. The CDR3 totals 16 residues. The V and J ends lost 3 bases and 6 bases, in that order; junction bases with no gene match: 11. This CDR3 is CASSFVWSGGLNEQFF. In DNA, the CDR3 is TGTGCCAGCAGCTTCGTATGGTCGGGGGGTCTCAATGAGCAGTTCTTC. Variable domain in full (rest from reference TRBV11-2 and TRBJ2-1): EAGVAQSPRYKIIEKRQSVAFWCNPISGHATLYWYQQILGQGPKLLIQFQNNGVVDDSQLPKDRFSAERLKGVDSTLKIQPAKLEDSAVYLCASSFVWSGGLNEQFFGPGTRLTVL.

The chain couples TRBV19 to TRBJ2-5; 10 bases match TRBD1. V dropped 5 bases and J dropped 1; count of bases not matched to a gene: 4. The germline V gene encodes CDR1 LNHDA and CDR2 SQIVND (reference sequence). This CDR3 comprises 15 residues. The CDR3 nucleotides read TGTGCCAGTAGTGAGGGACAGGGGCGCCAAGAGACCCAGTACTTC. Protein: CASSEGQGRQETQYF.

The V and J genes are TRBV10-1 and TRBJ2-7; maybe TRBD2 (6 bases). The V and J ends lost 3 bases and 2 bases respectively, with 11 bases between them. The CDR3 totals 14 residues. CDR1 and CDR2 (germline): WNHNN, SYGVQD (reference sequence). CDR3 residues: CASSEGGPPYEQYV. The CDR3 DNA is TGCGCCAGCAGTGAAGGAGGGCCCCCCTACGAGCAGTACGTC.